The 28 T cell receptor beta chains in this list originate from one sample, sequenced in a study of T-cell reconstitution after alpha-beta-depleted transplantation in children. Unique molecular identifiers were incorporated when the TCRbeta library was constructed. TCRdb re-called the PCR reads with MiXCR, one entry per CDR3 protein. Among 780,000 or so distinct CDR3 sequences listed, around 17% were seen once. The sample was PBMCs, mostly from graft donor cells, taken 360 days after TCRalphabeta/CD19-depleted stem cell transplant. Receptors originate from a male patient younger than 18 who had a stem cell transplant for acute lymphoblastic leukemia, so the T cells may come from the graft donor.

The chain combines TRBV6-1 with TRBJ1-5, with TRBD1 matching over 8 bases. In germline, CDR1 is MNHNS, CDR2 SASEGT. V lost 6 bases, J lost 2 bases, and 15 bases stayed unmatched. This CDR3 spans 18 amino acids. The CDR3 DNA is TGTGCCAGCAGCCCCACGACAGGGGAAATAAGTGGCAATCAGCCCCAGCATTTT. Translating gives CASSPTTGEISGNQPQHF.

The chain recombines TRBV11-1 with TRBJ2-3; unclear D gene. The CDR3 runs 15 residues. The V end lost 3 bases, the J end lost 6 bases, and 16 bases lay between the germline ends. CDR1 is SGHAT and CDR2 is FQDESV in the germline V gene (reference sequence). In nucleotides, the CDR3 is TGTGCCAGCAGCTTTTGGACGCCGGGCTGGGATACGCAGTATTTT. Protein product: CASSFWTPGWDTQYF. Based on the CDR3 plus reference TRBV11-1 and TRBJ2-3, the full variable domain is EAEVAQSPRYKITEKSQAVAFWCDPISGHATLYWYRQILGQGPELLVQFQDESVVDDSQLPKDRFSAERLKGVDSTLKIQPAELGDSAMYLCASSFWTPGWDTQYFGPGTRLTVL.

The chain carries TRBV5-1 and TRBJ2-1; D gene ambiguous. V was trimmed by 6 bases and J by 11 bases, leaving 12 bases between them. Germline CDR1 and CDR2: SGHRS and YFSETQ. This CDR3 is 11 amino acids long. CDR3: CASTNSDKQFF. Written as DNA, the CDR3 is TGCGCCAGCACCAACAGCGATAAGCAGTTCTTC.

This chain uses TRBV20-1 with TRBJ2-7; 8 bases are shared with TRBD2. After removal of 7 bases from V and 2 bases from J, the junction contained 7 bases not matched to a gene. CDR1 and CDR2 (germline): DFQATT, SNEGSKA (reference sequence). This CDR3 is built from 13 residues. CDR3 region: CSGITSGTYEQYF. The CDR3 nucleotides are TGCAGTGGTATAACTAGCGGCACCTACGAGCAGTACTTC.

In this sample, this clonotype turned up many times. The CDR3 DNA follows: TGCAGCTTTCAGGGAAATGAGCAGTTCTTC. Protein: CSFQGNEQFF. The chain couples TRBV29-1 to TRBJ2-1; D possibly corresponds to TRBD1 (5 bases). Trimming took 8 bases from V and 7 from J, leaving 9 bases between them. CDR3 length: 10 amino acids. The V gene's germline CDR1 is SQVTM and CDR2 ANQGSEA.

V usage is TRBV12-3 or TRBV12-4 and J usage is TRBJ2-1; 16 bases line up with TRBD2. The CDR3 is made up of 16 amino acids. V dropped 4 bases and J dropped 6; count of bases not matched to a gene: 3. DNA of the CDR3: TGTGCCAGCAGTTCGGGACTAGCGGGAGGGCTCAATGAGCAGTTCTTC. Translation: CASSSGLAGGLNEQFF.

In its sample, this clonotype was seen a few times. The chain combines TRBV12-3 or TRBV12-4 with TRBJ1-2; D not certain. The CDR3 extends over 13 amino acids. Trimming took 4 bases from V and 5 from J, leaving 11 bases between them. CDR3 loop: CASSSPTEYGYTF. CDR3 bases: TGTGCCAGCAGTTCCCCCACTGAGTATGGCTACACCTTC.

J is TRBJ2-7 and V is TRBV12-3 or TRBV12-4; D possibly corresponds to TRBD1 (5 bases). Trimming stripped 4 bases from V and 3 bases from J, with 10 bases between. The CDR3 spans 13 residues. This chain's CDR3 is CASSYDRNYEQYF. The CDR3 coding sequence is TGTGCCAGCAGTTATGACAGAAACTACGAGCAGTACTTC.

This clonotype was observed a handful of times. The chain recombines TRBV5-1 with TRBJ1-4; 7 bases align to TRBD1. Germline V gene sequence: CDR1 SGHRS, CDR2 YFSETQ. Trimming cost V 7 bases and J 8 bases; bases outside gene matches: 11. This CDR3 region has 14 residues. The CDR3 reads CASQDGTAREKLFF. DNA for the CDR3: TGCGCCAGCCAAGACGGGACAGCGAGAGAAAAACTGTTTTTT.

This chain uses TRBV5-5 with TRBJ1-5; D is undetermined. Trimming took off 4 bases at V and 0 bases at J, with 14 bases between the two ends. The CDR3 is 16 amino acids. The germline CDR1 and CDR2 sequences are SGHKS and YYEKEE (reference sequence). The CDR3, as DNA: TGTGCCAGCAGCCTCCTTTGGAGCGATAGCAATCAGCCCCAGCATTTT. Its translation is CASSLLWSDSNQPQHF.

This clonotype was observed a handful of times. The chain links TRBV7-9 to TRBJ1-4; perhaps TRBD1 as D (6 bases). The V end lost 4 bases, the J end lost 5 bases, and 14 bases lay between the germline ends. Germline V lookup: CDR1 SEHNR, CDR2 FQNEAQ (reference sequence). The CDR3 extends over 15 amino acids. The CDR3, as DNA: TGTGCCAGCAGCTCAACTACAGGGCTCAATGAAAAACTGTTTTTT. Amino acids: CASSSTTGLNEKLFF. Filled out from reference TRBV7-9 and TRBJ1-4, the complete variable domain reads DTGVSQNPRHKITKRGQNVTFRCDPISEHNRLYWYRQTLGQGPEFLTYFQNEAQLEKSRLLSDRFSAERPKGSFSTLEIQRTEQGDSAMYLCASSSTTGLNEKLFFGSGTQLSVL.

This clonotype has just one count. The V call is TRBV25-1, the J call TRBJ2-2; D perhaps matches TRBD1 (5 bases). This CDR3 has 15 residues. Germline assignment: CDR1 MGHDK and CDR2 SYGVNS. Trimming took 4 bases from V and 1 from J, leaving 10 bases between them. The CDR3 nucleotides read TGTGCCAGCAGTGCTATGGGGCGGAACACCGGGGAGCTGTTTTTT. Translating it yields CASSAMGRNTGELFF.

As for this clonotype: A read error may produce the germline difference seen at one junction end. CDR3 in DNA: TGTGCCAGGAGCCCTGGGACAGGGGGAATCTTACATTCGGGTTACAATGAGCAGTTCTTC. Translation gives CARSPGTGGILHSGYNEQFF. The rearrangement joins TRBV4-2 to TRBJ2-1; 11 nucleotides agree with TRBD1. Germline V lookup: CDR1 LGHNA, CDR2 YNFKEQ. The CDR3 is 20 amino acids.

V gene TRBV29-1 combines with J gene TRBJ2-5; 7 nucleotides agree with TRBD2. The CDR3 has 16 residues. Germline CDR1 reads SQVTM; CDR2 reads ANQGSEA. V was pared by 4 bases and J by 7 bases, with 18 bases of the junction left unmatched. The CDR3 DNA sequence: TGCAGCGTTGCCGCTTTCCGGACTAGGGGAGCGGGGACCCAGTACTTC. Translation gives CSVAAFRTRGAGTQYF. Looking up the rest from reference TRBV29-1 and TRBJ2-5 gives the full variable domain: SAVISQKPSRDICQRGTSLTIQCQVDSQVTMMFWYRQQPGQSLTLIATANQGSEATYESGFVIDKFPISRPNLTFSTLTVSNMSPEDSSIYLCSVAAFRTRGAGTQYFGPGTRLLVL.

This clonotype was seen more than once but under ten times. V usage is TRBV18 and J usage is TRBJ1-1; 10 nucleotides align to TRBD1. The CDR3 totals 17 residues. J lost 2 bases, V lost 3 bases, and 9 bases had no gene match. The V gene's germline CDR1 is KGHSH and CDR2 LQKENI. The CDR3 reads CASSPRTGGRANTEAFF. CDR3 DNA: TGTGCCAGCTCACCGCGGACAGGGGGGAGGGCAAACACTGAAGCTTTCTTT.

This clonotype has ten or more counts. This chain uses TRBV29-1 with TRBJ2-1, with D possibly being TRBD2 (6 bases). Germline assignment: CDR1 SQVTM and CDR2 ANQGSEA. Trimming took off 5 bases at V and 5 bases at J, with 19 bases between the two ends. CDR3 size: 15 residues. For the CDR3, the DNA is TGCAGCGTTCCAGGAGGGAGGTCCCTTCACAATGAGCAGTTCTTC. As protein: CSVPGGRSLHNEQFF.

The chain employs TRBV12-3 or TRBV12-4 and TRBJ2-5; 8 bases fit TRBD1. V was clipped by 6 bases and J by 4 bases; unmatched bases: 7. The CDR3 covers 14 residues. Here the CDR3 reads CASSRRQGRETQYF. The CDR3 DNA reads TGTGCCAGCAGCCGAAGACAGGGGAGAGAGACCCAGTACTTC.

The CDR3 region has the DNA TGTGCCAGCAGCGGTAGCCCCGAAGCGACAGATACGCAGTATTTT. It is translated as CASSGSPEATDTQYF. The chain carries TRBV7-6 and TRBJ2-3, with D unclear. The CDR3 totals 15 residues. From germline, CDR1 is SGHVS and CDR2 FNYEAQ. The V and J ends lost 5 bases and 3 bases respectively, with 15 bases between them.

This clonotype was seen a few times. The DNA for the CDR3 is TGCAGTGCTCGACCGGGACAGGGGAGATACAATGAGCAGTTCTTC. Translated: CSARPGQGRYNEQFF. This sequence joins TRBV20-1 and TRBJ2-1; 10 bases map to TRBD1. Unmatched junction bases numbered 8, after V lost 5 bases and J lost 4 bases. From germline, CDR1 is DFQATT and CDR2 SNEGSKA (reference sequence). The length of the CDR3 is 15 residues.

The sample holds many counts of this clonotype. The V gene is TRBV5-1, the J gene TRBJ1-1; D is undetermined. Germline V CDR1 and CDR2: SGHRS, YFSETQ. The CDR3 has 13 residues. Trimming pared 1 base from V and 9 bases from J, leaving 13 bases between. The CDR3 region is CASSLWGTRKAFF. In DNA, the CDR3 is TGCGCCAGCAGCTTGTGGGGAACGAGAAAAGCTTTCTTT. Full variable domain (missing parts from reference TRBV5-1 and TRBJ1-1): KAGVTQTPRYLIKTRGQQVTLSCSPISGHRSVSWYQQTPGQGLQFLFEYFSETQRNKGNFPGRFSGRQFSNSRSEMNVSTLELGDSALYLCASSLWGTRKAFFGQGTRLTVV.

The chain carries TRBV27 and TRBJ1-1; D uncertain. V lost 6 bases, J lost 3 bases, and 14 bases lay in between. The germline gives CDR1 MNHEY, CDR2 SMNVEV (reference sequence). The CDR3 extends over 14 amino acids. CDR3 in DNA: TGTGCCAGCAGACTGACAACCATGGACACTGAAGCTTTCTTT. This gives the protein CASRLTTMDTEAFF.

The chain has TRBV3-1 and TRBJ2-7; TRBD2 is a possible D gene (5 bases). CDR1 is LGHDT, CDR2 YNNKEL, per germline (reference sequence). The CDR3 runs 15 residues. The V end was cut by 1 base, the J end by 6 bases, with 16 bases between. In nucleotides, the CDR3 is TGTGCCAGCAGCCAAGGGGTCCTCGGGGTCGGCGAGCAGTACTTC. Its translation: CASSQGVLGVGEQYF.

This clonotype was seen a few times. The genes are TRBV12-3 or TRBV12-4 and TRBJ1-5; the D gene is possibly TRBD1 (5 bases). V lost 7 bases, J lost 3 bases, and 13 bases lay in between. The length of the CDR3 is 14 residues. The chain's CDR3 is CASTMGQVNQPQHF. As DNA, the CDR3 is TGTGCCAGCACAATGGGGCAGGTCAATCAGCCCCAGCATTTT.

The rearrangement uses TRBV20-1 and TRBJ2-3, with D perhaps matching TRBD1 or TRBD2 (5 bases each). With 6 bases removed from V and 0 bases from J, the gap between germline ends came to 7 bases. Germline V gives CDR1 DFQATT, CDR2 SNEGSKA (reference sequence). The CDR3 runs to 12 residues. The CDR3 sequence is CSAGDSTDTQYF. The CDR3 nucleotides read TGCAGTGCGGGGGACAGCACAGATACGCAGTATTTT.

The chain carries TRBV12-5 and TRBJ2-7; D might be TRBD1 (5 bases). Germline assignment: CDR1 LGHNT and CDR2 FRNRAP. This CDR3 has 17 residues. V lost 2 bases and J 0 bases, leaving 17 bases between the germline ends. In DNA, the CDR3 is TGTGCTAGTGGTTTGCGCCCCAGGGAAGTGCTCTCCTACGAGCAGTACTTC. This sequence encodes CASGLRPREVLSYEQYF.

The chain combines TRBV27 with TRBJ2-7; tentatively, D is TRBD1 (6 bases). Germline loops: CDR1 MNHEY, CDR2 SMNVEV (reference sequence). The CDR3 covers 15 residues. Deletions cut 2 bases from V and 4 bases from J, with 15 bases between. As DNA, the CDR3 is TGTGCCAGCAGTTTACAGGGGAGCGCCTTTTACGAGCAGTACTTC. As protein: CASSLQGSAFYEQYF.

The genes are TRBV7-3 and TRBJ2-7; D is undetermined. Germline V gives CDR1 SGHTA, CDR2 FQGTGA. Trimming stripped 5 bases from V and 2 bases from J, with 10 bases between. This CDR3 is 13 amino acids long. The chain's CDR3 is CASSPNAAYEQYF. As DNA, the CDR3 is TGTGCCAGCAGCCCGAACGCAGCCTACGAGCAGTACTTC.

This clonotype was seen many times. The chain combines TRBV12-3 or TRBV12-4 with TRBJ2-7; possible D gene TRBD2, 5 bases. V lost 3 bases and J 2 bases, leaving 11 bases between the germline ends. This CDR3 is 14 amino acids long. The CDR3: CASSFGGSAYEQYF. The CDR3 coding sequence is TGTGCCAGCAGTTTTGGAGGCAGCGCCTACGAGCAGTACTTC.